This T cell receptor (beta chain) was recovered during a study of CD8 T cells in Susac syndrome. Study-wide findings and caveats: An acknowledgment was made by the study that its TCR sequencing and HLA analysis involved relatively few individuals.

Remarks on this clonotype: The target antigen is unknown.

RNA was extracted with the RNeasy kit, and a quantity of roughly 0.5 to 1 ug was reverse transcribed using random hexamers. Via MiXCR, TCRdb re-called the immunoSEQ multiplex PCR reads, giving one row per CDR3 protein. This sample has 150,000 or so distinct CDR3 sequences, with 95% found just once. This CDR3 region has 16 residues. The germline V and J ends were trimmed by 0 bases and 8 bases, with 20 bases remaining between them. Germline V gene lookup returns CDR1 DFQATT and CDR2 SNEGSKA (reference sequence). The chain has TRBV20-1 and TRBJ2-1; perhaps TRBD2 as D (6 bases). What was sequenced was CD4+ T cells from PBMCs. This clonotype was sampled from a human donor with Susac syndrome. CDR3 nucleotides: TGCAGTGCTAGAGATGTGACGGGAGTAGGTAGGGATGAGCAGTTCTTC. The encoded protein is CSARDVTGVGRDEQFF.